Listed below are T cell receptor beta chains from one sample, sequenced in a study of shared T cell receptors in the human thymus. Sequencing was performed with immunoSEQ multiplex PCR; in TCRdb, only in-frame clones are kept and a portion is missing. The table shows 500,000 to 550,000 clones, with around 82% occurring only once. This same sample was also part of a study on human thymus T cells.

Sequenced sample: thymocytes. The receptors stem from a boy under three years old with a congenital heart defect. Both conserved end residues are part of each CDR3. D genes are given only for firm matches. Rows give clone size only sometimes, using once, few, many, or a class for an expanded clone.

TRBD1	-	TRBV27	TRBJ1-2	TGTGCCAGCAGTATCGAGGGGGGACAGGATAAGACCCATGGCTACACCTTC	CASSIEGGQDKTHGYTF
TRBD2	-	TRBV5-8	TRBJ2-7	TGTGCCAGCAGCTGCCGACCACCCCTAGCGGTGCTTAGTTGGGAGCAGTACTTC	CASSCRPPLAVLSWEQYF
TRBD2	-	TRBV2	TRBJ2-3	TGTGCCAGCAGCGGTTGGGACGGGAGGATGGATGGCACAGATACGCAGTATTTT	CASSGWDGRMDGTDTQYF
-	-	TRBV19	TRBJ2-7	TGTGCCAGTAGCCGACAGACTGGGTCCTACGAGCAGTACTTC	CASSRQTGSYEQYF
-	-	TRBV28	TRBJ2-7	TGTGCCAGCAGTCCGGGACTTTGCTACGAGCAGTACTTC	CASSPGLCYEQYF
TRBD1	-	TRBV15	TRBJ1-2	TGTGCCACCGGTCCGGGACAGCAAACTGCGATAAGGGGAGGCTACACCTTC	CATGPGQQTAIRGGYTF
TRBD2	once	TRBV29-1	TRBJ2-7	TGCAGCGTGCCTTGGAGGTTAGCGGGAGGGGGGGACTACGAGCAGTACTTC	CSVPWRLAGGGDYEQYF
-	-	TRBV14	TRBJ2-1	TGTGCCAGCAGCCCTCGTGGGCACACCAAGCAGTTCTTC	CASSPRGHTKQFF
TRBD2	-	TRBV10-2	TRBJ2-3	TGCGCCAGCAGTGAGGGCCTAGCGGGACCCACAGATACGCAGTATTTT	CASSEGLAGPTDTQYF
-	-	TRBV10-3	TRBJ2-1	TGTGCCATCAAGCAGGGCGATGAGCAGTTCTTC	CAIKQGDEQFF
-	-	TRBV6-6	TRBJ1-1	TGTGCCAGCAGGTCGCGGGGAATAGGAGCTTTCTTT	CASRSRGIGAFF
-	once	TRBV4-3	TRBJ2-5	TGCGCCAGCAGCCAATATTATAGAGAGTTAGAGACCCAGTACTTC	CASSQYYRELETQYF
TRBD2	-	TRBV5-1	TRBJ2-5	TGCGCCAGCAGCTTGGCCCTCTCTAGCGGGAGGTATATGACCCAGTACTTC	CASSLALSSGRYMTQYF
TRBD2	few	TRBV9	TRBJ2-3	TGTGCCAGCAGCGTAGCTCTAGCGGATACAGATACGCAGTATTTT	CASSVALADTDTQYF
TRBD2	-	TRBV7-7	TRBJ2-1	TGTGCTAGCAGCTTAGGACTAGCGGGAGTCAATGAGCAGTTCTTC	CASSLGLAGVNEQFF
-	-	TRBV6-5	TRBJ1-5	TGTGCCAGCAGTTACGCCCGACAGAGCAATCAGCCCCAGCATTTT	CASSYARQSNQPQHF